The clone carrying this T cell receptor beta chain was picked up one time. Its antigen is unknown. Looked up from germline, CDR1 is MDHEN and CDR2 is SYDVKM. The CDR3 spans 17 residues. V shed 3 bases and J shed 0 bases, with 15 bases lying between them. The data were taken from a study of T cell clonotyping in hematopoietic cell transplantation. About the research overall: Pretransplant recipient samples were taken after cytoreduction.

The time point was: recipient sample about 28 days before transplant, after cytoreduction. Blood collection times were about day -28 and days 30, 100, 180 posttransplant. Using immunoSEQ multiplex PCR, the repertoire was profiled, and TCRdb retains in-frame clones only, with some absent. The top ten clones hold nearly 25% of a sample with 25,000 to 30,000 clones, 80% to 90% of them seen once. General observations from the study: At the given depth, recipient repertoires were over 95% de novo clonotypes.

The clonotype was recovered from an older woman with acute myeloid leukemia. Some clones in this sample may be carry-over from other donors' samples. The J gene is TRBJ2-1, the V gene TRBV28; D perhaps matches TRBD2 (5 bases). Sequencing used peripheral blood mononuclear cells, obtained before stem cell transplant. The CDR3 sequence is CASSLWRVLGSYNEQFF. The CDR3 DNA reads TGTGCCAGCAGTTTGTGGCGGGTGCTAGGCTCCTACAATGAGCAGTTCTTC.